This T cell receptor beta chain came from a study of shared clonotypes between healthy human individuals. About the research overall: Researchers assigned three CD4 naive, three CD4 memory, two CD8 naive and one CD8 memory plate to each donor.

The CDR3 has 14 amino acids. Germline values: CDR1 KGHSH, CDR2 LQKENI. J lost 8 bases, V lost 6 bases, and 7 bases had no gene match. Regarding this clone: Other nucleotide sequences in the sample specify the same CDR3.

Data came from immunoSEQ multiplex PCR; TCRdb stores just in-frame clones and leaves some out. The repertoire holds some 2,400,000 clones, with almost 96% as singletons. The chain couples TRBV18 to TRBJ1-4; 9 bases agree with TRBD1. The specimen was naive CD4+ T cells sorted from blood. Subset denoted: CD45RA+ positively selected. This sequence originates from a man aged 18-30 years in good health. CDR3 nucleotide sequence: TGTGCCAGCTCCCCGGGACAGGGACGAGAAAAACTGTTTTTT. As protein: CASSPGQGREKLFF.